This TCR beta chain was sequenced for a study of CD8+CD57+ T cells in acquired aplastic anemia. Across the whole study: Across the sorted CD4+ and CD8+ cells, DNA amounts averaged about 3.2 ug. Study results and caveats: Both patients and controls carried the same twenty-nine CD8+ CDR3 sequences.

Template material for TCR beta VDJ and CDR3 profiling consisted of genomic DNA. TCRdb re-called the reads through MiXCR, storing one row per CDR3 protein. The repertoire includes approximately 190,000 distinct CDR3 sequences, 48% of them detected once, and about 9.7% sits in the top ten. Of note for this clonotype: Its specificity is not known.

Selection for sequencing was limited to patients who had shown CD8+CD57+ cell expansion by flow cytometry. V was pared by 6 bases and J by 0 bases, with 8 bases between. The CDR3 spans 14 residues. The V gene's germline CDR1 is SNHLY and CDR2 FYNNEI. Material: sorted CD4+, CD8+, or CD8+CD57+ T cells (not recorded which) from PBMCs. This TCR was sampled from a human donor with aplastic anemia. This chain joins TRBV2 and TRBJ1-4; D is unresolved. CDR3 sequence (DNA): TGTGCCAGCAGCTTAGCCTCAACTAATGAAAAACTGTTTTTT. This sequence encodes CASSLASTNEKLFF.